These 4 T cell receptor beta chains share one sample of origin, sequenced in a study of T cell responses to AZD1222 COVID-19 vaccine. Profiling relied on immunoSEQ multiplex PCR, and the TCRdb table lists in-frame clones only, not all of them. The table lists roughly 130,000 clones, 80% to 90% of them singletons. Sequenced material: peripheral blood, taken on day 0 of AZD1222 vaccination. Receptors were obtained from an adult in good health.

The chain recombines TRBV4-1 with TRBJ1-2, with no clear D. The CDR3 is 14 residues long. Trimming stripped 0 bases from V and 4 bases from J, with 9 bases between. Germline lookup yields CDR1 MGHRA and CDR2 YSYEKL. The CDR3 protein is CASSQDTAPYGYTF. The CDR3 nucleotides are TGCGCCAGCAGCCAAGATACAGCCCCCTATGGCTACACCTTC.

This clone is a singleton in its sample. The V and J genes are TRBV2 and TRBJ2-1, with 7 bases matching TRBD1. Germline CDR1 and CDR2: SNHLY and FYNNEI. With V trimmed by 1 base and J by 1 base, 7 bases remained unmatched. The CDR3 totals 17 residues. This chain's CDR3 is CASSEGVWDSSYNEQFF. CDR3 nucleotide sequence: TGTGCCAGCAGTGAAGGGGTGTGGGACAGTTCCTACAATGAGCAGTTCTTC. Together with reference TRBV2 and TRBJ2-1, the CDR3 gives the full variable domain: EPEVTQTPSHQVTQMGQEVILRCVPISNHLYFYWYRQILGQKVEFLVSFYNNEISEKSEIFDDQFSVERPDGSNFTLKIRSTKLEDSAMYFCASSEGVWDSSYNEQFFGPGTRLTVL.

This rearrangement joins TRBV6-2 or TRBV6-3 to TRBJ2-7; 13 bases align to TRBD2. V lost 4 bases and J lost 3; bases outside the gene matches: 9. Looked up from germline, CDR1 is MNHEY and CDR2 is SVGEGT. This CDR3 is built from 17 residues. CDR3 sequence (DNA): TGTGCCAGCAGTTCCCTCAGGACTAGCGGGAGATTCTACGAGCAGTACTTC. It is translated as CASSSLRTSGRFYEQYF.

This chain links TRBV2 with TRBJ2-4, with D uncertain. Trimming shortened V by 4 bases and J by 4 bases, and 5 bases separated the two germline ends. Germline CDR1 is SNHLY and CDR2 is FYNNEI. The CDR3 sequence is 12 residues long. CDR3 amino acids: CASSVLKNIQYF. CDR3 DNA sequence: TGTGCCAGCAGTGTACTAAAAAACATTCAGTACTTC.